This T cell receptor (beta chain) was captured in a study of T cell responses to AZD1222 COVID-19 vaccine. Some clones are missing from TCRdb's copy, which holds only in-frame ones; the method was immunoSEQ multiplex PCR. This table holds roughly 58,000 clones, 85% to 90% found once. Study conclusions and caveats: Nearly half of the spike-specific TCRs reportedly recognize variant regions that carry no mutations.

For this clone: Its specificity is unknown.

This CDR3 has 17 amino acids. Sequencing used peripheral blood, obtained 28 days after the second AZD1222 dose. This chain links TRBV21-1 with TRBJ2-7; the table's TRBD1 call for D was not verified on the DNA. TRBV21-1 is assigned pseudogene status. The TCR comes from an adult who received the AZD1222 COVID-19 vaccine. The CDR3 protein is CASSKRARGRFIYEQYF. Here the CDR3 DNA reads TGTGCCAGCAGCAAAAGGGCCAGGGGGCGGTTTATCTACGAGCAGTACTTC.